This T cell receptor beta chain is from a study of response to subunit inactivated influenza vaccine. This CDR3 spans 14 amino acids. CDR1 is SGHTA, CDR2 FQGNSA, per germline. V was pared by 5 bases and J by 2 bases, with 11 bases between. One entry per CDR3 protein, called by TCRdb with MiXCR from the RT-PCR reads. The table shows around 570,000 distinct CDR3 sequences, with approximately 11% occurring only once. These data are also associated with another study on T cells expressing NK-cell markers. As that report states: 5'RACE template switching with UMIs produced the TCR beta cDNA. According to the study, TCR beta repertoires originated from sorted CD3+CD56+NKG2C+, CD3+CD56+NKG2C- and CD3+CD56-NKG2C+ T cells.

This TCR came from a man aged 45-60 years who received an inactivated influenza vaccine. The chain uses TRBV7-2 and TRBJ2-3, with no clear D. Sequencing was performed on PBMCs from blood, taken on the day of vaccination. The CDR3 protein is CASSLPGFTDTQYF. In nucleotides, the CDR3 is TGTGCCAGCAGCCTGCCCGGGTTCACAGATACGCAGTATTTT.